The clone carrying this T cell receptor (beta chain) was observed at least ten times. The CDR3 covers 13 residues. Trimming removed 6 bases at V and 1 base at J, with 12 bases between. The germline V gene encodes CDR1 SQVTM and CDR2 ANQGSEA. The data were obtained in a study of CDR3 diversity in severe acne. TCRdb called the PCR reads again in MiXCR, with one record for every CDR3 protein. Of 90,000 or so distinct CDR3 sequences in the sample, roughly half were seen once. Specimen: blood. This sequence joins TRBV29-1 and TRBJ1-1; TRBD1 is a possible D gene (6 bases). The sequence was obtained from a male donor in good health, serving as a control. The CDR3 loop is CSVPGHQNTEAFF. CDR3 DNA: TGCAGCGTGCCGGGACACCAGAACACTGAAGCTTTCTTT.